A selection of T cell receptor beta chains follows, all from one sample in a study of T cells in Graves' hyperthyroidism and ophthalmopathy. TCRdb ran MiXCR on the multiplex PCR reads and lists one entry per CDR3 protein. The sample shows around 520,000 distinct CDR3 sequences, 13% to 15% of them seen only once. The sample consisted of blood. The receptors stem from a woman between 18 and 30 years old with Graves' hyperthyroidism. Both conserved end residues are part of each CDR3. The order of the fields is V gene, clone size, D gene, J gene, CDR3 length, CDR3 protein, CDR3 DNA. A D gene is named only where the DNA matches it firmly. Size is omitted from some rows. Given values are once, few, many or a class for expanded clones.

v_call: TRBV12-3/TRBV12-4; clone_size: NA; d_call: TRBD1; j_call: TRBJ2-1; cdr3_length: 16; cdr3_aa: CASSLRTGGVVDEQFF; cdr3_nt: TGTGCCAGCAGTCTGCGGACAGGGGGCGTTGTGGATGAGCAGTTCTTC
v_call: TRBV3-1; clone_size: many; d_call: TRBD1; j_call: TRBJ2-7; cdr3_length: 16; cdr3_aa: CASSQGTGVHLYEQYF; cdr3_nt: TGTGCCAGCAGCCAAGGGACAGGAGTTCACCTCTACGAGCAGTACTTC
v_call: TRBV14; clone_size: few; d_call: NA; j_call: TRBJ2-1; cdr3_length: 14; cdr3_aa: CASSQEWGENEQFF; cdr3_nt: TGTGCCAGCAGCCAAGAGTGGGGGGAAAATGAGCAGTTCTTC
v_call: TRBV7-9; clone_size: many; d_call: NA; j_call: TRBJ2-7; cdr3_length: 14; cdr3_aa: CASSLTEGTDEQYF; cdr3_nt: TGTGCCAGCAGCTTAACTGAGGGAACCGACGAGCAGTACTTC
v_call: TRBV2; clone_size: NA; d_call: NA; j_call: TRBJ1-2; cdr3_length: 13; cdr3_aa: CASSVLRVGGYTF; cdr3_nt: TGTGCCAGCAGTGTCCTCAGGGTGGGTGGCTACACCTTC
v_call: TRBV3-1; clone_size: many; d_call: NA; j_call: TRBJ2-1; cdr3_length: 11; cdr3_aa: CASSKGDEQFF; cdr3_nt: TGTGCCAGCAGCAAAGGCGATGAGCAGTTCTTC
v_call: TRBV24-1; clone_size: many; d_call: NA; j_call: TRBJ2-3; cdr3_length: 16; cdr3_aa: CATSDLQSGLTDTQYF; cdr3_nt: TGTGCCACCAGTGATTTACAGAGCGGGCTCACAGATACGCAGTATTTT
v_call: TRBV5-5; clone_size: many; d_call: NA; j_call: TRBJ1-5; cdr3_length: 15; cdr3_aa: CASSPRPGPNQPQHF; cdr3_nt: TGTGCCAGCAGCCCCCGGCCAGGTCCCAATCAGCCCCAGCATTTT
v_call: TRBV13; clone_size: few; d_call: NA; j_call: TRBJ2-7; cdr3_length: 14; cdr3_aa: CASSLGGDTYGQYF; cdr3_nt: TGTGCCAGCAGCTTAGGGGGGGATACCTACGGGCAGTACTTC
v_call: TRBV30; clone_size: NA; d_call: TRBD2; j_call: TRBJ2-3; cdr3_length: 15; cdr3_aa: CAWNAGGSSTDTQYF; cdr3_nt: TGTGCCTGGAACGCGGGAGGGTCCTCCACAGATACGCAGTATTTT
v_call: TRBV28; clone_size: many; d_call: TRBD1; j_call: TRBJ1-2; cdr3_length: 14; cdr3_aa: CASSLRQGAEGYTF; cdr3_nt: TGTGCCAGCAGTTTAAGACAGGGGGCGGAGGGCTACACCTTC
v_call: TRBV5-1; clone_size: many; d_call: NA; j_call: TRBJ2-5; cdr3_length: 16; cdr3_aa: CASSFSGQNLQETQYF; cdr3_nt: TGCGCCAGCAGCTTCTCAGGACAGAACCTCCAAGAGACCCAGTACTTC
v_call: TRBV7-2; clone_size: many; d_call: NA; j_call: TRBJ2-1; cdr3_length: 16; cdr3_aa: CASSLAGTGTYNEQFF; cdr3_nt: TGTGCCAGCAGCTTAGCCGGGACGGGGACCTACAATGAGCAGTTCTTC
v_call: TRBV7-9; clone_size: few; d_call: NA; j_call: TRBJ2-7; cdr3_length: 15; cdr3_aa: CASSLAGIGSYEQYF; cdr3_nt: TGTGCCAGCAGCTTAGCGGGAATAGGGTCCTACGAGCAGTACTTC
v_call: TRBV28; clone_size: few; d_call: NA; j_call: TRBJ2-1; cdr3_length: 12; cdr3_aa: CASRPGQIEQFF; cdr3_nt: TGTGCCAGCAGACCCGGACAGATCGAGCAGTTCTTC
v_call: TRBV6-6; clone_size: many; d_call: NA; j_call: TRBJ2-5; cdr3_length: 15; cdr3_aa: CASSYSRGVGETQYF; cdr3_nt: TGTGCCAGCAGTTACTCGCGGGGTGTAGGGGAGACCCAGTACTTC
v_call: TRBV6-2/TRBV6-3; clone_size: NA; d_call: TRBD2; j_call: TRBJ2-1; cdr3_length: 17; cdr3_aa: CASSQLAGGLTGNEQFF; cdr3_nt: TGTGCCAGCAGTCAACTAGCGGGAGGGCTCACAGGGAATGAGCAGTTCTTC
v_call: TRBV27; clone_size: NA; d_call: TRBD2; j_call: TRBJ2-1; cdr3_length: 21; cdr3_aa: CASSPKGLAGITFLSYNEQFF; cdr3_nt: TGTGCCAGCAGTCCAAAGGGTTTAGCGGGAATTACGTTCCTATCCTACAATGAGCAGTTCTTC
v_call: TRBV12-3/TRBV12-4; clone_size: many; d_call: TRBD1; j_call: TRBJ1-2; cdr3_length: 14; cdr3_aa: CASSRQGADYGYTF; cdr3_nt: TGTGCCAGCAGTCGACAGGGGGCTGACTATGGCTACACCTTC
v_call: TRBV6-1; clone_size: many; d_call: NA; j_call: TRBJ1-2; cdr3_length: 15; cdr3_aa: CASSEAGPGGYGYTF; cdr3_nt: TGTGCCAGCAGTGAAGCCGGGCCGGGCGGCTATGGCTACACCTTC
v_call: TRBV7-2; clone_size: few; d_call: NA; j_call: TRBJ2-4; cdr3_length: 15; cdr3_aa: CASSRTPLAKNIQYF; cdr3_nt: TGTGCCAGCAGTCGGACCCCACTAGCCAAAAACATTCAGTACTTC
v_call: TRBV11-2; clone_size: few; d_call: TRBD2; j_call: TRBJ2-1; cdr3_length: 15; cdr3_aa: CASSLVAGVTYEQFF; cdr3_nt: TGTGCCAGCAGCTTAGTAGCGGGAGTTACGTATGAGCAGTTCTTC
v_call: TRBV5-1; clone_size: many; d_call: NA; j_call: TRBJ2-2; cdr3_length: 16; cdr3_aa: CASSLGVYRDTGELFF; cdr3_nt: TGCGCCAGCAGCTTGGGGGTCTACCGAGACACCGGGGAGCTGTTTTTT
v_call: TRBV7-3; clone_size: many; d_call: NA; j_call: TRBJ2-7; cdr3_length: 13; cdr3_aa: CASSALFAGEQYF; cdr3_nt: TGTGCCAGCAGCGCCCTTTTTGCGGGCGAGCAGTACTTC
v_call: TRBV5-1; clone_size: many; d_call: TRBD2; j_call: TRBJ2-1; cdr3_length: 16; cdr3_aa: CASSLLAGGPHNEQFF; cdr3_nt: TGCGCCAGCAGCTTATTAGCGGGAGGGCCACACAATGAGCAGTTCTTC
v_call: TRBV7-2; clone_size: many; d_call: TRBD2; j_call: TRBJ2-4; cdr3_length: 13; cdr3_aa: CASTEGGSNIQYF; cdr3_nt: TGTGCCAGCACCGAGGGAGGGTCAAACATTCAGTACTTC
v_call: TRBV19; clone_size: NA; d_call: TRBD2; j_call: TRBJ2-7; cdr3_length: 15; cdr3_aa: CASSIAAGASYEQYF; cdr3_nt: TGTGCCAGTAGTATAGCGGCGGGAGCGTCCTACGAGCAGTACTTC
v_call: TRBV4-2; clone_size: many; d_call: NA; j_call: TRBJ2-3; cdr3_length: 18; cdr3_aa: CASSSMSESRISTDTQYF; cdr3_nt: TGTGCCAGCAGCTCCATGTCGGAGTCCCGGATCTCTACAGATACGCAGTATTTT
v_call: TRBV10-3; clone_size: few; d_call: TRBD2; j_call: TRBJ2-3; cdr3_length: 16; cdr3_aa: CAIKPGLAGPGDTQYF; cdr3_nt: TGTGCCATCAAACCGGGACTAGCGGGGCCAGGGGATACGCAGTATTTT
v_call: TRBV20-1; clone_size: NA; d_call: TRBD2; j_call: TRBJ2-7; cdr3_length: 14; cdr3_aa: CSASRHGGSSEQYF; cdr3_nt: TGCAGTGCTAGCCGTCATGGCGGGAGCAGCGAGCAGTACTTC
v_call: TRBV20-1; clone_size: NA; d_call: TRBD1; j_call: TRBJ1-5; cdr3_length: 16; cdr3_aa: CSARVSGQPSNQPQHF; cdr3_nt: TGCAGTGCTAGAGTCTCGGGACAGCCTAGCAATCAGCCCCAGCATTTT
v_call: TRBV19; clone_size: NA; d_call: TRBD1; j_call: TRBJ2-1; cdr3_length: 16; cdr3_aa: CATRDRGISSYNEQFF; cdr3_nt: TGTGCCACAAGGGACAGGGGCATATCCTCCTACAATGAGCAGTTCTTC
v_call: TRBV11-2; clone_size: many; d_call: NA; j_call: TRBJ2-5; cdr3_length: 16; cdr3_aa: CASSLSGAGEGETQYF; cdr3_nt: TGTGCCAGCAGCCTCTCGGGAGCAGGAGAAGGAGAGACCCAGTACTTC
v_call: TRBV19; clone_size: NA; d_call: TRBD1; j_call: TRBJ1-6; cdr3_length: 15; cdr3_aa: CASSIDRDRNTPLHF; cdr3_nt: TGTGCCAGTAGTATAGACCGGGACAGGAATACACCCCTCCACTTT
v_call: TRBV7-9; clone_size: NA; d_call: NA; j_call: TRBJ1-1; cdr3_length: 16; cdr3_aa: CASSLKGRGVNTEAFF; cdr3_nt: TGTGCCAGCAGCTTAAAAGGGAGGGGAGTGAACACTGAAGCTTTCTTT
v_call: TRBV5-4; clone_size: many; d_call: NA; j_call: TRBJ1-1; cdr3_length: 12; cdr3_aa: CASSLTPQEAFF; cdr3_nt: TGTGCCAGCAGCCTGACACCCCAGGAAGCTTTCTTT
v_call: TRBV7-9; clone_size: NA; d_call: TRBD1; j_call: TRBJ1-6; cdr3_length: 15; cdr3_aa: CASSSPGQGDSPLHF; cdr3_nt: TGTGCCAGCAGCTCTCCGGGACAGGGGGATTCACCCCTCCACTTT
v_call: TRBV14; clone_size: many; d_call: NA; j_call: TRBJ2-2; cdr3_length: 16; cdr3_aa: CASSRPGGFSTGELFF; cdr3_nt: TGTGCCAGCAGCCGGCCAGGAGGGTTTTCCACCGGGGAGCTGTTTTTT
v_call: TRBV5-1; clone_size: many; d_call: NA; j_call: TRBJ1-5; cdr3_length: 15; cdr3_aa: CASSLEGRADQPQHF; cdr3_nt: TGCGCCAGCAGCTTGGAGGGCAGGGCGGATCAGCCCCAGCATTTT
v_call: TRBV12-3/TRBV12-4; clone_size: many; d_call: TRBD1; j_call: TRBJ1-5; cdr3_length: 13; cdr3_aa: CASRETGDQPQHF; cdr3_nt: TGTGCCAGCAGGGAGACAGGGGATCAGCCCCAGCATTTT
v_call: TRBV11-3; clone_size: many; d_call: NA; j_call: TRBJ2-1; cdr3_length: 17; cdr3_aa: CASSLVGYIWGVNEQFF; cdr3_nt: TGTGCCAGCAGCTTAGTTGGCTATATCTGGGGGGTTAATGAGCAGTTCTTC
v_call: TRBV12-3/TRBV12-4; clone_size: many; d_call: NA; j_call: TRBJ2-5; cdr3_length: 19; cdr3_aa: CASSLDLRRQGGYQETQYF; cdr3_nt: TGTGCCAGCAGTTTAGACCTTCGCAGACAGGGAGGGTACCAAGAGACCCAGTACTTC
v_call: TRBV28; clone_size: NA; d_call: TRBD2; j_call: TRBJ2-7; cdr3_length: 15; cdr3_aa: CASRLSREAVCEQYF; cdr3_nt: TGTGCCAGCAGGCTCTCGCGGGAGGCCGTCTGCGAGCAGTACTTC
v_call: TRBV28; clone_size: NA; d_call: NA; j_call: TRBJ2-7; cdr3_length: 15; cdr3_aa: CASSLGGLLKGEQYF; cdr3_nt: TGTGCCAGCAGTCTTGGAGGGCTCCTTAAGGGAGAGCAGTACTTC
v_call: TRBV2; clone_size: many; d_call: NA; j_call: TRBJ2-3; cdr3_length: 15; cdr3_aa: CASSGASAGTDTQYF; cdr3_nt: TGTGCCAGCAGTGGTGCTAGCGCCGGCACAGATACGCAGTATTTT
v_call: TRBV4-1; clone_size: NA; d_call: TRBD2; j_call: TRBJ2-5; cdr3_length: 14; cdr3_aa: CASSQETGRETQYF; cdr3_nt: TGCGCCAGCAGCCAAGAGACCGGGAGGGAGACCCAGTACTTC